What follows is one T cell receptor beta chain and its context. Its antigen is as yet unknown. PCR employed 60 Vbeta and 13 Jbeta primers. Method: immunoSEQ multiplex PCR; TCRdb's copy keeps in-frame clones and lacks some. The repertoire holds 150,000 to 200,000 clones, with approximately 81% as singletons. The sample belongs to a study of cytomegalovirus exposure and HLA in healthy donors. V lost 5 bases and J 1 base, leaving 11 bases between the germline ends. CDR3 size: 14 residues. CDR1 and CDR2 (germline): PRHDT, FYEKMQ (reference sequence). The study, taken as a whole, reports: HLA allele associations emerged for around 16,000 TCR beta sequences in a later analysis, at 0.05 false discovery rate. Most CMV-associated TCR beta chains were later found to appear HLA-restricted.

The specimen was PBMCs. The sequence was obtained from a woman younger than 35 in good health and CMV-seropositive. The chain uses TRBV13 and TRBJ1-1; weak D call: TRBD1 (6 bases). This chain's CDR3 is CASSPGHRNTEAFF. The CDR3 DNA reads TGTGCCAGCAGCCCGGGACACCGGAACACTGAAGCTTTCTTT.